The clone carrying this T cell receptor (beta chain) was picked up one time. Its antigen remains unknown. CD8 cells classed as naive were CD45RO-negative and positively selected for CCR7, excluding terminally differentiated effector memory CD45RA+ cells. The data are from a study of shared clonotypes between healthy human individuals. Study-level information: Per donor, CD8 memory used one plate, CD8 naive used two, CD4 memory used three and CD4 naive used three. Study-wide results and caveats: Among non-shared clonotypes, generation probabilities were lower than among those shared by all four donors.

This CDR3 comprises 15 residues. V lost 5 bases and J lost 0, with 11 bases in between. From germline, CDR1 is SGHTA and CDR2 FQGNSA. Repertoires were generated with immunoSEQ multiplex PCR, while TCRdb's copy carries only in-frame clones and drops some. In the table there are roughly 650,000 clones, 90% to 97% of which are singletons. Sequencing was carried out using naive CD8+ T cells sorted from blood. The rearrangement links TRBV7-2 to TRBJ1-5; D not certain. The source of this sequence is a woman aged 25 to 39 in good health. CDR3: CASSPAPYSNQPQHF. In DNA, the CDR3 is TGTGCCAGCAGCCCAGCACCTTATAGCAATCAGCCCCAGCATTTT.